One sample yielded the 7 T cell receptor beta chains listed below, sequenced in a study of CD4 T cell repertoires in COVID-19. Libraries were prepared by immunoSEQ multiplex PCR; TCRdb keeps only in-frame clonotypes and omits some of them. This table holds some 80,000 clones, about 83% found once. The sequencing here drew on CD4+ T cells from peripheral blood, taken after recovery from COVID-19. These receptor sequences come from a human donor who had COVID-19.

The CDR3 DNA sequence: TGCGCCAGCAAGGCGGGGGGGCGGGCAGATACGCAGTATTTT. The encoded protein is CASKAGGRADTQYF. This chain connects TRBV5-1 to TRBJ2-3; 9 bases are a match to TRBD2. The CDR3 spans 14 residues. The V gene end was trimmed by 6 bases and the J gene end by 4 bases; junction bases not matched to a gene: 6. Germline V lookup: CDR1 SGHRS, CDR2 YFSETQ. Complete variable domain (other parts from reference TRBV5-1 and TRBJ2-3): KAGVTQTPRYLIKTRGQQVTLSCSPISGHRSVSWYQQTPGQGLQFLFEYFSETQRNKGNFPGRFSGRQFSNSRSEMNVSTLELGDSALYLCASKAGGRADTQYFGPGTRLTVL.

The V call is TRBV29-1, the J call TRBJ1-2; D may be TRBD1 (5 bases). The CDR3 length is 13 residues. Germline CDR1 is SQVTM and CDR2 is ANQGSEA. V dropped 5 bases and J dropped 4 bases, with 14 bases sitting between them. The CDR3 region has the DNA TGCAGCGTTTACCGGGACGGAGGCTATGGCTACACCTTC. The encoded protein is CSVYRDGGYGYTF. The whole variable domain, remainder taken from reference TRBV29-1 and TRBJ1-2, is SAVISQKPSRDICQRGTSLTIQCQVDSQVTMMFWYRQQPGQSLTLIATANQGSEATYESGFVIDKFPISRPNLTFSTLTVSNMSPEDSSIYLCSVYRDGGYGYTFGSGTRLTVV.

The genes are TRBV6-5 and TRBJ1-1; 8 bases match TRBD1. Germline V gene sequence: CDR1 MNHEY, CDR2 SVGAGI. After removal of 6 bases from V and 10 bases from J, the junction contained 4 bases not matched to a gene. The CDR3 contains 11 residues. The CDR3 nucleotides are TGTGCCAGCAGCAGGGGGCTAGGAGCTTTCTTT. It specifies CASSRGLGAFF.

V gene TRBV5-1 combines with J gene TRBJ1-4; possibly TRBD1 for D (6 bases). The CDR3 runs to 16 residues. The ends were cut back, 4 bases at V and 0 bases at J, with 13 bases in the middle. Germline lookup yields CDR1 SGHRS and CDR2 YFSETQ. CDR3 residues: CASSPSGQPTNEKLFF. The CDR3 coding sequence is TGCGCCAGCAGCCCCTCCGGACAGCCAACTAATGAAAAACTGTTTTTT. The variable domain in full, completed from reference TRBV5-1 and TRBJ1-4, reads KAGVTQTPRYLIKTRGQQVTLSCSPISGHRSVSWYQQTPGQGLQFLFEYFSETQRNKGNFPGRFSGRQFSNSRSEMNVSTLELGDSALYLCASSPSGQPTNEKLFFGSGTQLSVL.

The CDR3 bases are TGTGCCAGCAGCCAACTACTCCCTGACTACGAGCAGTACTTC. Translation gives CASSQLLPDYEQYF. The chain couples TRBV11-1 to TRBJ2-7; D is undetermined. The CDR3 covers 14 residues. Germline CDR1 is SGHAT and CDR2 is FQDESV (reference sequence). Trimming stripped 5 bases from V and 3 bases from J, with 14 bases between.

The chain recombines TRBV9 with TRBJ1-2, with 7 positions matching TRBD1. Germline V gene data show CDR1 as SGDLS and CDR2 as YYNGEE. The V and J ends lost 6 bases and 4 bases, in that order; junction bases with no gene match: 15. The CDR3 extends over 16 amino acids. In nucleotides, the CDR3 is TGTGCCAGCACCCAACAACCTGGACAGGCCCGCTATGGCTACACCTTC. Amino acids: CASTQQPGQARYGYTF. The full variable domain, with the rest looked up from reference TRBV9 and TRBJ1-2, is DSGVTQTPKHLITATGQRVTLRCSPRSGDLSVYWYQQSLDQGLQFLIQYYNGEERAKGNILERFSAQQFPDLHSELNLSSLELGDSALYFCASTQQPGQARYGYTFGSGTRLTVV.

The chain is built from TRBV28 and TRBJ1-1; D gene ambiguous. The germline V and J ends were trimmed by 5 bases and 11 bases, with 12 bases remaining between them. Germline CDR1 MDHEN, CDR2 SYDVKM. This CDR3 is 11 amino acids long. CDR3 residues: CASSVRMEAFF. The CDR3 nucleotides are TGTGCCAGCAGTGTCCGGATGGAGGCTTTCTTT.